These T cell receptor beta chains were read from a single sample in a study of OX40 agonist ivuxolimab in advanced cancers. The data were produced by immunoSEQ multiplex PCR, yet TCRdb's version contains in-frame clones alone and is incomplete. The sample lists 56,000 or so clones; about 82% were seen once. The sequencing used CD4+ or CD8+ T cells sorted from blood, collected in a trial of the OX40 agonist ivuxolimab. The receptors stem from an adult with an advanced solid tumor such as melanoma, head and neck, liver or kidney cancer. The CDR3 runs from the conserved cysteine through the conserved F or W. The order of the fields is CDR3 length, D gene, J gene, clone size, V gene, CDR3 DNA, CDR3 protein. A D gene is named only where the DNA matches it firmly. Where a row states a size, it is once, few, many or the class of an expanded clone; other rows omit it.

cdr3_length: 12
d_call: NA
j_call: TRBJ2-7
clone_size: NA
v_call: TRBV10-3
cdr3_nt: TGTGCCGCGAGGGGGGGCGGGGACGAGCAGTACTTC
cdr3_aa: CAARGGGDEQYF

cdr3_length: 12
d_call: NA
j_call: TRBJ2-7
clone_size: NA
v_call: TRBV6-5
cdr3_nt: TGTGCCAGCAGCCCCCGAAGTGAGGGGCAGTACTTC
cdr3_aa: CASSPRSEGQYF

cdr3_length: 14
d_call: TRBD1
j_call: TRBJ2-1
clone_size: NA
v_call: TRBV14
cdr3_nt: TGTGCCAGCAGCCTCAGGGGGCCCATCAATGAGCAGTTCTTC
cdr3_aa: CASSLRGPINEQFF

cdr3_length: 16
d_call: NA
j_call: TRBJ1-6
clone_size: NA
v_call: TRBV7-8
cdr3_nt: TGTGCCAGCAGCTTAGGCATAGGGGCCTATAATTCACCCCTCCACTTT
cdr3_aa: CASSLGIGAYNSPLHF

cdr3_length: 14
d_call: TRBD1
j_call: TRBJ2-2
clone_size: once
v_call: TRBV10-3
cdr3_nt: TGTGCCATCAGCCCCGGGACAGACACCGGGGAGCTGTTTTTT
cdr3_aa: CAISPGTDTGELFF

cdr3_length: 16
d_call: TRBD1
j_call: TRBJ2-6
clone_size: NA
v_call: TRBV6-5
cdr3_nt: TGTGCCAGCAGTTCCACGACAGGGGTTGGGGCCAACGTCCTGACTTTC
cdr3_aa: CASSSTTGVGANVLTF

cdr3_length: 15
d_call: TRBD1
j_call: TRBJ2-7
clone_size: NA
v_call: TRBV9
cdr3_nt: TGTGCCAGCAGCGTTGGTCCGGACAGGGTCTCCGAGCAGTACTTC
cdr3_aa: CASSVGPDRVSEQYF

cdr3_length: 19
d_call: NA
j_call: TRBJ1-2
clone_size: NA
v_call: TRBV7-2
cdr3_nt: TGTGCCAGCAGCTTAGTCGAATTTCGATGGTCTAACCCTAACTATGGCTACACCTTC
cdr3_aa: CASSLVEFRWSNPNYGYTF

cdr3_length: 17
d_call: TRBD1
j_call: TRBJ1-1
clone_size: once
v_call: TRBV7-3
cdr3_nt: TGTGCCAGCAGCTTAGGTTTCAGGACAGGGGCGAACACTGAAGCTTTCTTT
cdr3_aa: CASSLGFRTGANTEAFF

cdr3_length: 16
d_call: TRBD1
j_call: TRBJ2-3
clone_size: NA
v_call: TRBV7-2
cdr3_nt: TGTGCCAGCAGCATAGATGCGACAGGGGGCAGAGATACGCAGTATTTT
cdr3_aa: CASSIDATGGRDTQYF

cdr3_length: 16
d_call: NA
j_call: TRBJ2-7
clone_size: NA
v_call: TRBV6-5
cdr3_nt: TGTGCCAGCAGTTACTCCGTCACAGGCGTTTCCTACGAGCAGTACTTC
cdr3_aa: CASSYSVTGVSYEQYF

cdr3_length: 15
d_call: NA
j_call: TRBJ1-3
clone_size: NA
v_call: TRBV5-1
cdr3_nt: TGCGCCAGCAGCTTTGCGACAGCGTCTGGAAACACCATATATTTT
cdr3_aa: CASSFATASGNTIYF

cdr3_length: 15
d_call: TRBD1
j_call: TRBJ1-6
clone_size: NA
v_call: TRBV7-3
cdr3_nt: TGTGCCAGCAGCCAGACAGGGCCCTATAATTCACCCCTCCACTTT
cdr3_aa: CASSQTGPYNSPLHF

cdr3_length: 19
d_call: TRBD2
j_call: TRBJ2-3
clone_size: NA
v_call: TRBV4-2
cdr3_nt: TGTGCCAGCAGCCAAGATGGGACTAGCGGGGGGTCTAGCACAGATACGCAGTATTTT
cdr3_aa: CASSQDGTSGGSSTDTQYF

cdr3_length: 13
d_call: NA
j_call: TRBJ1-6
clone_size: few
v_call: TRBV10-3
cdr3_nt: TGTGCCGTACAGGGCTCCTATAATTCACCCCTCCACTTT
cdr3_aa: CAVQGSYNSPLHF

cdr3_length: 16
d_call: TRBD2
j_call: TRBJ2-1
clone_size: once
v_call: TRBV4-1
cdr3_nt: TGCGCCAGCAGCCAAGGCTACGGGGGGTCTGGCAATAAGCAGTTCTTC
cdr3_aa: CASSQGYGGSGNKQFF

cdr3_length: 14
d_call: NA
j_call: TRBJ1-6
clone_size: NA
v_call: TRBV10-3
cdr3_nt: TGTGCCATCAGTACAGGGACAACTAATTCACCCCTCCACTTT
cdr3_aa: CAISTGTTNSPLHF

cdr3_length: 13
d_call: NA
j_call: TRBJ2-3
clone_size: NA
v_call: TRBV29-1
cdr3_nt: TGCAGCCCTCTCACCGCAGACACAGATACGCAGTATTTT
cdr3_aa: CSPLTADTDTQYF

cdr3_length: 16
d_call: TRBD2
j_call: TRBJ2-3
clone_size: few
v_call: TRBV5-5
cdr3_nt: TGTGCCAGCAGCCTGCCCAGCGGGGGGGGCACAGATACGCAGTATTTT
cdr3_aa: CASSLPSGGGTDTQYF

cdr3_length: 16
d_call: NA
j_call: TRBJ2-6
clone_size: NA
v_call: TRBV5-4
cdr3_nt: TGTGCCAGCAGCACACTGCAGGGGTATGGGGCCAACGTCCTGACTTTC
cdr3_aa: CASSTLQGYGANVLTF

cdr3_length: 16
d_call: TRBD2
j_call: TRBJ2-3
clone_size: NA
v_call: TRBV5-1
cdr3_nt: TGCGCCAGCAGCTTCAATCTAGCGGGGCGCGGAGATACGCAGTATTTT
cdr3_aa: CASSFNLAGRGDTQYF

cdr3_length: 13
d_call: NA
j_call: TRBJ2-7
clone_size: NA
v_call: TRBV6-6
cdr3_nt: TGTGCCAGCAGTTACTCTCCCCCCTACGAGCAGTACTTC
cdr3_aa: CASSYSPPYEQYF

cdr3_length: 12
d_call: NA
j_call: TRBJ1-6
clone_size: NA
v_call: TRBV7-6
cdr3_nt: TGTGCCAGCAGCAATGCTGGTTCACCCCTCCACTTT
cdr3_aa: CASSNAGSPLHF

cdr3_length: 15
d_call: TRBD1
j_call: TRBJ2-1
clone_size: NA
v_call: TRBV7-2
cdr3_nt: TGTGCCAGCACCCAAACAGGGGGCGCTTACAATGAGCAGTTCTTC
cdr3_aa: CASTQTGGAYNEQFF

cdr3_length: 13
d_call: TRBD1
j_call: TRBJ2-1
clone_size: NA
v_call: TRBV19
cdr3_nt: TGTGCCAGTGCCGGGACAGGCTACAATGAGCAGTTCTTC
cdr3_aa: CASAGTGYNEQFF

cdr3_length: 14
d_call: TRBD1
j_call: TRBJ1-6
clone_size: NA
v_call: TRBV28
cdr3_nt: TGTGCCAGCATTCTGGGACAGGGGTTTTCACCCCTCCACTTT
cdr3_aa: CASILGQGFSPLHF

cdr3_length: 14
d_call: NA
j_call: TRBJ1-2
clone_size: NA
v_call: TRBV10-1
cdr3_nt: TGCGCCAGCAGTGAGTCCTGGACCCCGGCTGGCTACACCTTC
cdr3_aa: CASSESWTPAGYTF

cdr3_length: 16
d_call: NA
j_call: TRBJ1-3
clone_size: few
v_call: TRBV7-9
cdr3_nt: TGTGCCAGCAGCTTACGGGGAAAGTCGGATGGAAACACCATATATTTT
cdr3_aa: CASSLRGKSDGNTIYF

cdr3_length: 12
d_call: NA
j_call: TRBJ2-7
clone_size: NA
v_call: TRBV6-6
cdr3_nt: TGTGCCAGCAGTAAACGGACTGACGAGCAGTACTTC
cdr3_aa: CASSKRTDEQYF

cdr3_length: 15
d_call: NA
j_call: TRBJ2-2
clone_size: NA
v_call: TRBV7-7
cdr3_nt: TGTGCTAGCAGCTTGGGGTGGAAGGGCACCGGGGAGCTGTTTTTT
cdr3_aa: CASSLGWKGTGELFF

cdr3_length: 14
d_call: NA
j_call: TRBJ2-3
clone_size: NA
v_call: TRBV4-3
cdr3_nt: TGCGCCAGCTCCCTCACGGGGGTATCAGATACGCAGTATTTT
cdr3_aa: CASSLTGVSDTQYF

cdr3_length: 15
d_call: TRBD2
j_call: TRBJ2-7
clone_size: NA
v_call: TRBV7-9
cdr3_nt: TGTGCCAGCAGCCCACCGGGGGGGGCGCATAACGAGCAGTACTTC
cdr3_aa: CASSPPGGAHNEQYF

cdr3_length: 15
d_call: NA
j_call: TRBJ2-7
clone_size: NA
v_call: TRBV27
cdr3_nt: TGTGCCAGCAGTTTAGAGGGGCTAGGAACTTACGAGCAGTACTTC
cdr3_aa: CASSLEGLGTYEQYF

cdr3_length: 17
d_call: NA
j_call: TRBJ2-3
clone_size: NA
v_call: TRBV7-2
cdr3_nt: TGTGCCAGCAGCTCTCGAACCCAGACGAGGTACACAGATACGCAGTATTTT
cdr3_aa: CASSSRTQTRYTDTQYF

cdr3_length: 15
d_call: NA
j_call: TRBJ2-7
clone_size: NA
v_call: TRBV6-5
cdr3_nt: TGTGCCAGCAGTTACTCGTGGGGGTGGACATACGAGCAGTACTTC
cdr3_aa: CASSYSWGWTYEQYF

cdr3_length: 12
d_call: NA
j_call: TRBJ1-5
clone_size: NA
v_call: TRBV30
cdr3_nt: TGTGCCTGGAGTTCCCGCAATCAGCCCCAGCATTTT
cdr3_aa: CAWSSRNQPQHF

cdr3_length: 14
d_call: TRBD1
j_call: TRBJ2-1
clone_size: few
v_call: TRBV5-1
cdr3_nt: TGCGCCAGCAACTCCGGGACAGGGGGCAATGAGCAGTTCTTC
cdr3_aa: CASNSGTGGNEQFF

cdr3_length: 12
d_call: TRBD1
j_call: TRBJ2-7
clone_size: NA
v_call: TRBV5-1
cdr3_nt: TGCGCCAGCAGCCCAGGGGGCTACGAGCAGTACTTC
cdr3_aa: CASSPGGYEQYF

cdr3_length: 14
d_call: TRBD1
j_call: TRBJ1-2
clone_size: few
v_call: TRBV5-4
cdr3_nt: TGTGCCAGCAGCTTTAGGGACAGAAACTATGGCTACACCTTC
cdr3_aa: CASSFRDRNYGYTF

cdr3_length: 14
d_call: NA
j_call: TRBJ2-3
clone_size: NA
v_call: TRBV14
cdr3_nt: TGTGCCAGCAGCCCTAGCTCAGGGGCCCATACGCAGTATTTT
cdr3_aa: CASSPSSGAHTQYF

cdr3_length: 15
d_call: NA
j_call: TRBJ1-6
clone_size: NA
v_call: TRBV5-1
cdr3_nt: TGCGCCAGCAGCTTGGAAAGTTTGGGGAATTCACCCCTCCACTTT
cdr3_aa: CASSLESLGNSPLHF

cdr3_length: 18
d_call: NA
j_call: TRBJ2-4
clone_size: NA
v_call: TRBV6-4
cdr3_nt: TGTGCCAGCAGTGACTCGATTAGTGGGGTGGTAACCAAAAACATTCAGTACTTC
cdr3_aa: CASSDSISGVVTKNIQYF

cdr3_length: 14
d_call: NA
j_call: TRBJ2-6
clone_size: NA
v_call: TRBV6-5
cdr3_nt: TGTGCCAGCAGGGCGGAATCTGGGGCCAACGTCCTGACTTTC
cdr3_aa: CASRAESGANVLTF

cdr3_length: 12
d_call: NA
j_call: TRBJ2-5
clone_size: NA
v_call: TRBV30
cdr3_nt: TGTGCCTGGAGTGAGGGGGAGGAGACCCAGTACTTC
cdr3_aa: CAWSEGEETQYF

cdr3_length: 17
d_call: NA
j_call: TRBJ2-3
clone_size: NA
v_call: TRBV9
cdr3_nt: TGTGCCAGCAGCGACCTAGAAGGGGACTTCAGCACAGATACGCAGTATTTT
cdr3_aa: CASSDLEGDFSTDTQYF

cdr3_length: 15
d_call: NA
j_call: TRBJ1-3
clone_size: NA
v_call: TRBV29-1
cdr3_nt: TGCAGCGCACAAACGCTTAGGGCCTCTGGAAACACCATATATTTT
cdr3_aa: CSAQTLRASGNTIYF

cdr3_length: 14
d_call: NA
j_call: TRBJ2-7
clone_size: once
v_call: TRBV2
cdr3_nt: TGTGCCAGCAGTGGTCTGGGTACGCTCAACGAGCAGTACTTC
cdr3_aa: CASSGLGTLNEQYF

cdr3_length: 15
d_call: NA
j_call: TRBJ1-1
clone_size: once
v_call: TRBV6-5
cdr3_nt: TGTGCCAGCAGTTCCCAAGGAGATATCGGTACTGAAGCTTTCTTT
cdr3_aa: CASSSQGDIGTEAFF

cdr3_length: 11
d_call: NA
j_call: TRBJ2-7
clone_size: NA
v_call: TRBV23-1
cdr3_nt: TGCGCCATGGGTGGCTACTACGAGCAGTACTTC
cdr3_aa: CAMGGYYEQYF

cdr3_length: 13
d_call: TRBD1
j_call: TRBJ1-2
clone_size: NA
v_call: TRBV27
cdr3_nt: TGTGCCAGCAGTTTTGGGCAGGGGGGCGGCTACACCTTC
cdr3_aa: CASSFGQGGGYTF

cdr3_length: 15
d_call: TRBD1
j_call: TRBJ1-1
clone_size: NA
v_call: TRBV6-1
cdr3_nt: TGTGCCAGCAGTGAACAGGGGGCGAAGATGACTGAAGCTTTCTTT
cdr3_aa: CASSEQGAKMTEAFF

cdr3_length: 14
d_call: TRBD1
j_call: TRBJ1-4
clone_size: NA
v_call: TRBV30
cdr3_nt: TGTGCCTGGAGTGACAGACAGGGTGGGGAAAAACTGTTTTTT
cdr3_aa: CAWSDRQGGEKLFF

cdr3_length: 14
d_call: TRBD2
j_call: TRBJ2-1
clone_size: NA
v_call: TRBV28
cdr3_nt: TGTGCCAGCAGTTCTAGCGGGGGGGCCGTTTGGCAGTTCTTC
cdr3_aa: CASSSSGGAVWQFF

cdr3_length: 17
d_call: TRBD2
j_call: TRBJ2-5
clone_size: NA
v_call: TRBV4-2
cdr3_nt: TGTGCCAGCAGCACCCGACTAGCGGGGGGCTACCAAGAGACCCAGTACTTC
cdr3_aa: CASSTRLAGGYQETQYF

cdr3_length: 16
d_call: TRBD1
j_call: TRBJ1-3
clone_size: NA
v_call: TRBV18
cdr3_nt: TGTGCCAGCTCACTGGGACAGGCGCTCTCTGGAAACACCATATATTTT
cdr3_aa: CASSLGQALSGNTIYF

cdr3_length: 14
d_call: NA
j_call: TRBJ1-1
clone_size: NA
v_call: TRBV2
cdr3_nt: TGTGCCAGCGCCTTTACTGCGGGGAACACTGAAGCTTTCTTT
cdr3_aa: CASAFTAGNTEAFF

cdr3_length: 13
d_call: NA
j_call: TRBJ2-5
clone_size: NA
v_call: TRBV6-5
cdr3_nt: TGTGCCAGCGCAGGTACTTATCAAGAGACCCAGTACTTC
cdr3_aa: CASAGTYQETQYF

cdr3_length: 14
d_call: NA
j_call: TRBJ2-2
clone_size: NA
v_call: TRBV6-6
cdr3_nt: TGTGCCAGCAGGGGGGGGCCGAACACCGGGGAGCTGTTTTTT
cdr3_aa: CASRGGPNTGELFF